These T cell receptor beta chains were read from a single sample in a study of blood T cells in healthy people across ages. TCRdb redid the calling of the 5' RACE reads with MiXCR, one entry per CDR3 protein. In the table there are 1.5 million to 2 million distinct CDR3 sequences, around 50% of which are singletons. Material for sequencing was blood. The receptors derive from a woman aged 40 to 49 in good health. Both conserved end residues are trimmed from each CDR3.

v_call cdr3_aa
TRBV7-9 ASSLMASGLLDTQY
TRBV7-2 ASSEGQVASPLH
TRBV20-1 SAPRGDRSRGTQY
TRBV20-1 SASDRGFDEQY
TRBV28 ASSTHRGKF
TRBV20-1 SARAQNLIEKLF
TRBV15 ATSTSGSNPERNEQF
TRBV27 ASSLSGGMFRETQY
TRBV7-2 ASSLSWDGYT
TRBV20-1 SAKEDPPAGYGYT
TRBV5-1 ASSWRQGGEQY
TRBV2 ASSESGAGGIYNEQF
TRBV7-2 ASRPRTGPFPDTQY
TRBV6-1 ASSDIQRGATDTQY
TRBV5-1 ASSARGGAYEQY
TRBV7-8 ASSPGTVNNSPLH
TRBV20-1 SAAGGDTEAF
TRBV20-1 SARDPGRGTDTQY
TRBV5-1 ASTLTGTPQETQY
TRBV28 AGGTGTTDTQY
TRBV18 ASSQALGDAETQY
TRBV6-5 ASSSYRGRGGTDTQY
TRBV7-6 ASSPYGGQVHETQY
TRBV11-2 ASSLGIGDSYNEQF
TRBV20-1 SVWHSGGVLF
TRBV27 ASSVKGLGTEAF
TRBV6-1 ASSRQGAGLKIQETQY
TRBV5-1 ASSSQGHTDTQY
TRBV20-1 SARSFLTSGGEQY
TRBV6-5 ASSYQVIGEQY
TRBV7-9 ASSFGQSPDPYEQY
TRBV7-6 ASSPGSLTYEQY
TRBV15 ATSRDLSSGKTNQPQH
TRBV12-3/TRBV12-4 ASSLGQGASYGYT
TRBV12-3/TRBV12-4 ASSPDKETQY
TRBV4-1 ASSQDLTGSSYT
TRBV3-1 ASSQDPPGPASIGNEQF
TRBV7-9 ASSLRLSGGQIGGEQF
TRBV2 ASYSGLYNEQF
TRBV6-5 ASSYSRGTGNPYEQY
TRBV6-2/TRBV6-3 ASGIRRATEAF
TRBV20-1 SAPNYQGNSYNEQF
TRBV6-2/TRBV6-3 ASSYDGQGWREQY
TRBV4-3 ASSQVSSIGADTQY
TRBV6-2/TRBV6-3 ASRDHPYEQY
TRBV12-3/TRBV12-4 ASSGNPAETQY
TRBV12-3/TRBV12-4 ASSSIQGSETQY
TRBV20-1 SAGSQNTQY
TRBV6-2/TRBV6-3 ASRDRADNNSPLH
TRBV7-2 ASSSGTSGGVQF
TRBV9 ASSVEAGGFNEQF
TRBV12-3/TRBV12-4 ASSSPWGGPTDTQY
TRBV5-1 ASSIDGSGANVLT
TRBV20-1 SSVDTQGAVYTQY
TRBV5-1 ASTRDREQGGYT
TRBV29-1 SVTLIEDNYGYT
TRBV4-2 ASSPLQSGGFDTQY
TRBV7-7 ASSQDRGDIQY